Here is one TCR beta chain with its context. Antigen unknown. The data stem from a study of post-analysis software for immune sequencing data. Across the study: The disease courses covered relapsing-remitting, secondary progressive and progressive-relapsing multiple sclerosis. Study conclusions and caveats: Roughly five TRBV segments appeared more often in patients than in controls, and TRBV5-6, TRBV5-1 and TRBV20-1 were among these. F measure grouped same-batch samples tightly together.

Built from TCR beta cDNA, the libraries had unique molecular identifiers in them. TCRdb processed the PCR reads anew with MiXCR; each CDR3 protein has one entry. Here the sample spans hundreds of thousands of distinct CDR3 sequences, 39% being singletons. The CDR3 runs to 16 residues. V shed 5 bases and J 6 bases; nucleotides not matched to a gene: 12. The V gene's germline CDR1 is LGHNT and CDR2 FRNRAP. The rearrangement joins TRBV12-5 to TRBJ2-1; 8 bases agree with TRBD2. This receptor was taken from a girl under 10 years old with multiple sclerosis. Input material: blood. The CDR3 loop reads CASGTFLAGRGNEQFF. The CDR3 DNA is TGTGCTAGTGGTACCTTCTTAGCGGGACGGGGCAATGAGCAGTTCTTC. The full variable domain, in which reference TRBV12-5 and TRBJ2-1 provide the parts outside the CDR3, is DARVTQTPRHKVTEMGQEVTMRCQPILGHNTVFWYRQTMMQGLELLAYFRNRAPLDDSGMPKDRFSAEMPDATLATLKIQPSEPRDSAVYFCASGTFLAGRGNEQFFGPGTRLTVL.